One T cell receptor (beta chain) is described in this entry. Its target antigen remains unknown. No qualities accompany the bases; no much larger clone lies one base away. In Seattle, one collaborating source enrolled patients while the infection was active and tracked those patients longitudinally over the course of disease. Whole blood was collected in K2EDTA tubes by collaborating institutions according to the institutions' own protocols. For TCRbeta analysis, collaborators shipped samples in one of three forms: frozen whole blood, isolated PBMCs, or DNA extracted from either of those sample types. For CDR1 and CDR2, the germline V gene lists MDHEN and SYDVKM. The V end gives up 3 bases and the J end 6 bases, leaving 9 bases in the junction not matched to a gene. CDR3 length: 15 amino acids, cysteine to phenylalanine. Solely the CDR3 DNA is kept, with 45 bases framed from the first base. TCRbeta CDR3 regions were amplified from genomic DNA by means of the immunoSEQ Assay, a bias-controlled multiplex PCR. As for the authors' bioinformatics: Within the assay, amplification of reference gene primers was used to estimate how many nucleated cells each sample contained. To quantify the absolute abundance of each unique TCRbeta CDR3 rearrangement, sequence reads were collapsed and filtered. For each sample, productive Simpson clonality was calculated as the square root of Simpson's diversity index over productive rearrangements. TCRdb mirrors the immuneACCESS table, restricted to in-frame sequences. Some clones are absent from its copies; in checked studies, under half trace to an unresolved V gene, and the reason for the others is unknown. V, J and clone size are taken as reported in that table, and D and trimming were inferred from the DNA itself. Present in this sample are over 130,000 clones, 88% of which were seen just once. The ten largest clones take up approximately 2.5% of the sample.

The entry originates in a study of blood T cell repertoires in COVID-19 (dated by TCRdb to between 2020 and 2021). Regarding the complete study: Samples from collaborators originated in the United States, Italy and Spain and spanned both the acute and convalescent phases of COVID-19. The material from the prospective study consisted of cDNA or gDNA derived from T cells, B-cell-depleted T cells, or PBMCs. Subjects who had been exposed to COVID-19, were actively infected with it, or had recovered from it provided the deeply sampled blood TCRbeta repertoires that made up the dataset. The repertoires were released in a freely available public database intended as a resource for research on the immune response to SARS-CoV-2. The samples were drawn from the first 160 participants of the ongoing ImmuneRACE study and from 1,254 subjects provided by 6 global collaborators. A de-identified subject ID, COVID-19 status, age in years and sex were almost always included in the sample metadata. HLA class I and class II types, where available, came from metadata supplied by the sample provider rather than from assay-based typing.

Study-wide conclusions, independent of this receptor: The amount of clinical and demographic metadata varied by source and participant and was provided uncurated.

Sequenced material: peripheral blood. This receptor was obtained from a human donor with COVID-19, enrolled during active disease. The donor label of this sample is uncertain. Rearrangement joined TRBV28 to TRBJ1-1; TRBD1 fits 8 bases in the junction. The CDR3 in this case is CASSFAAGGVSEAFF. At the DNA level, the sequence is TGTGCCAGCAGTTTCGCGGCAGGGGGCGTCTCTGAAGCTTTCTTT.